This paragraph covers one TCR beta chain sequence. Its target is not known. The germline V and J ends were trimmed by 2 bases and 4 bases, with 7 bases remaining between them. This CDR3 spans 13 amino acids. Germline loops: CDR1 SGHTA, CDR2 FQGTGA. This specimen belongs to a study of blood T cells in healthy people across ages. Study results and limitations: Getting older went along with TCR beta diversity per million T cells dropping roughly linearly.

Combining a sample-barcoded 5' primer with a J-beta primer mix, a second PCR ran for roughly 7 to 12 cycles. The study obtained at least 2.5 million CDR3-containing paired-end reads from every sample. A single record per CDR3 protein comes from TCRdb applying MiXCR to the 5' RACE reads. The data hold 550,000 to 700,000 distinct CDR3 sequences, with 25% to 30% observed a single time. The clonotype originates from a woman in her 70s in good health. Material for sequencing was blood. The rearrangement uses TRBV7-3 and TRBJ2-3, with D maybe TRBD1 (5 bases). The CDR3 reads CASSLETADTQYF. In DNA form, the CDR3 reads TGTGCCAGCAGCTTAGAGACAGCAGATACGCAGTATTTT.